The 26 T cell receptor beta chains below were found in one sample sequenced in a study of vaccination and CD4 T cells after COVID-19. Once obtained from cultured CD4+ T cells, the DNA was sequenced using the Oncomine TCR Beta short-read assay. Genomic DNA was taken out of cultured CD4+ T cells by extraction. In TCRdb, the PCR reads were re-called with MiXCR into one record per CDR3 protein. This table has fewer than 9,500 distinct CDR3 sequences, approximately 36% appearing once. Indicated treatment: roughly 10-day PBMC culture with coronavirus spike peptide pools or control peptides (ViraFEST assay). The unexposed donor gave CD4+ T cells before the COVID-19 pandemic (2011-2018). No antigens are known for them. The sequenced material came from CD4+ T cells from blood, cultured in vitro. The receptors derive from a human donor in good health.

The chain is built from TRBV20-1 and TRBJ1-1; TRBD1 is a possible D gene (5 bases). CDR1 is DFQATT, CDR2 SNEGSKA, per germline (reference sequence). V dropped 0 bases and J dropped 0 bases, with 14 bases sitting between them. The CDR3 covers 16 residues. CDR3 nucleotides: TGCAGTGCTAGAGACTTGAGGGGTCCGATGAACACTGAAGCTTTCTTT. It codes for CSARDLRGPMNTEAFF.

This clonotype was recorded a few times. The CDR3 DNA reads TGTGCCAGCAGCGTGTACAGGGGGAACAATGAGCAGTTCTTC. This codes for CASSVYRGNNEQFF. The V gene is TRBV7-2, the J gene TRBJ2-1; the match to TRBD1 covers 8 bases. Germline V gene lookup returns CDR1 SGHTA and CDR2 FQGNSA. After removal of 5 bases from V and 5 bases from J, the junction contained 5 bases not matched to a gene. This CDR3 comprises 14 residues.

This clonotype was found a few times. J is TRBJ1-2 and V is TRBV6-2 or TRBV6-3; 7 nucleotides agree with TRBD1. J gave up 6 bases and V 6 bases, and 4 bases lay outside the gene matches. The germline gives CDR1 MNHEY, CDR2 SVGEGT. The CDR3 extends over 12 amino acids. The CDR3 DNA follows: TGTGCCAGCAGGCCAACAGGGGATGGCTACACCTTC. Translating it yields CASRPTGDGYTF.

The rearrangement uses TRBV27 and TRBJ2-7; 8 bases are a match to TRBD1. Trimming took 7 bases from V and 3 from J; bases not matched to a gene: 11. The germline CDR1 and CDR2 sequences are MNHEY and SMNVEV (reference sequence). The CDR3 extends over 15 amino acids. DNA for the CDR3: TGTGCCAGCAAGATAACGGGACAGGTGTACTACGAGCAGTACTTC. Amino acid sequence: CASKITGQVYYEQYF.

The chain couples TRBV29-1 to TRBJ1-2; D is uncertain. Germline V gene data show CDR1 as SQVTM and CDR2 as ANQGSEA. Trimming removed 7 bases from V and 4 bases from J, with 13 bases in between. The CDR3 runs to 12 residues. The CDR3 nucleotides read TGCAGCGCTCATCGGAAAGTCTATGGCTACACCTTC. Amino acid sequence: CSAHRKVYGYTF.

This clonotype has only a few counts. The rearrangement uses TRBV7-9 and TRBJ2-3, with 16 bases lining up with TRBD2. Germline V gene data show CDR1 as SEHNR and CDR2 as FQNEAQ (reference sequence). The CDR3 totals 17 residues. The junction had 5 bases not matched to a gene; V was cut back by 5 bases and J by 3 bases. The CDR3 DNA follows: TGTGCCAGCAGCCTGGGGACTAGCGGGAGGGGGACAGATACGCAGTATTTT. Protein: CASSLGTSGRGTDTQYF.

This clonotype is categorized as medium-sized (0.01 to 0.1%). Here the CDR3 reads CATSRGLLPTDTQYF. The CDR3 DNA reads TGTGCCACCAGCAGGGGACTCCTCCCCACAGATACGCAGTATTTT. The gene calls are TRBV15 and TRBJ2-3; possible D gene TRBD2, 6 bases. The CDR3 length is 15 residues. Germline V gene sequence: CDR1 LNHNV, CDR2 YYDKDF (reference sequence). V gave up 3 bases and J gave up 2 bases, with 12 bases separating them.

This clonotype was counted a few times. The rearrangement uses TRBV7-2 and TRBJ1-2; 8 bases align to TRBD1. There are 12 residues in the CDR3. Germline-derived CDR1 and CDR2 are SGHTA and FQGNSA. The CDR3 reads CAKGQGSYGYTF. CDR3 coding DNA: TGTGCTAAAGGACAGGGATCCTATGGCTACACCTTC.

The chain combines TRBV11-3 with TRBJ2-1; D unclear. CDR3 length equals 15 residues. V lost 5 bases, J lost 1 base, and 12 bases lay in between. Germline-derived CDR1 and CDR2 are SGHNT and YENEEA. This chain's CDR3 is CASSAQTGSYNEQFF. The CDR3 DNA reads TGTGCCAGCAGCGCCCAGACCGGGTCCTACAATGAGCAGTTCTTC.

The chain uses TRBV6-1 and TRBJ1-4, with 7 nucleotides matching TRBD1. V was pared by 6 bases and J by 11 bases, with 6 bases of the junction left unmatched. The germline gives CDR1 MNHNS, CDR2 SASEGT. This CDR3 contains 12 residues. CDR3 sequence reads: CASSETGMKLFF. The CDR3 region has the DNA TGTGCCAGCAGCGAGACAGGGATGAAACTGTTTTTT.

The rearrangement links TRBV20-1 to TRBJ2-7; D ambiguous. This CDR3 has 14 amino acids. The germline CDR1 and CDR2 sequences are DFQATT and SNEGSKA (reference sequence). V was cut by 1 base and J by 3 bases, with 13 bases left in between. The CDR3 loop is CSARVDPSRYEQYF. The CDR3 nucleotides read TGCAGTGCTAGAGTGGATCCTTCTCGCTACGAGCAGTACTTC.

This sequence joins TRBV20-1 and TRBJ2-1; D gene ambiguous. This CDR3 has 11 amino acids. V lost 6 bases and J lost 6, with 9 bases in between. The germline V gene encodes CDR1 DFQATT and CDR2 SNEGSKA (reference sequence). CDR3 amino acids: CSASRSNEQFF. CDR3 nucleotides: TGCAGTGCCAGCCGGAGCAATGAGCAGTTCTTC.

This clonotype was picked up a small number of times. The chain has TRBV7-9 and TRBJ2-1; D is possibly TRBD1 (6 bases). The length of the CDR3 is 16 residues. The germline CDR1 and CDR2 sequences are SEHNR and FQNEAQ (reference sequence). V lost 5 bases and J lost 5, with 19 bases in between. CDR3 amino acids: CASSPGVAGDDNEQFF. CDR3 sequence (DNA): TGTGCCAGCAGCCCAGGTGTGGCAGGGGACGACAATGAGCAGTTCTTC.

The genes are TRBV6-2 or TRBV6-3 and TRBJ2-2; 8 bases align to TRBD2. V lost 8 bases, J lost 0 bases, and 2 bases stayed unmatched. This CDR3 has 14 amino acids. Germline-derived CDR1 and CDR2 are MNHEY and SVGEGT. CDR3 DNA sequence: TGTGCCAGCGCACTAGCGGCGAACACCGGGGAGCTGTTTTTT. This sequence encodes CASALAANTGELFF.

This clonotype was counted only a few times. This chain connects TRBV11-2 to TRBJ1-2; 8 nucleotides agree with TRBD1. CDR1 and CDR2 from the germline V gene are SGHAT and FQNNGV. This CDR3 comprises 13 residues. V gave up 5 bases and J gave up 5 bases; unmatched junction bases: 4. For the CDR3, the DNA is TGTGCCAGCAGCCCTGGACAGGGTTATGGCTACACCTTC. This sequence encodes CASSPGQGYGYTF.

This clonotype is large by share. J is TRBJ1-1 and V is TRBV2; no definite D call. The V and J ends lost 2 bases and 1 base respectively, with 8 bases between them. Germline V gene sequence: CDR1 SNHLY, CDR2 FYNNEI. The length of the CDR3 is 14 residues. Here the CDR3 DNA reads TGTGCCAGCAGTGAATGGGTAGAGAACACTGAAGCTTTCTTT. This encodes CASSEWVENTEAFF.

This clonotype has a handful of counts. V is TRBV20-1 and J is TRBJ1-5; 10 bases align to TRBD1. Germline assignment: CDR1 DFQATT and CDR2 SNEGSKA (reference sequence). The length of the CDR3 is 15 residues. V gave up 0 bases and J gave up 5 bases; unmatched junction bases: 4. CDR3 in amino acids: CSARDLGQGYQPQHF. Written as DNA, the CDR3 is TGCAGTGCTAGAGATCTGGGACAGGGGTATCAGCCCCAGCATTTT.

V gene TRBV6-5 combines with J gene TRBJ1-5, with TRBD1 matching over 7 bases. This CDR3 is 13 amino acids long. V dropped 4 bases and J dropped 7; count of bases not matched to a gene: 4. CDR1 is MNHEY and CDR2 is SVGAGI in the germline V gene. The CDR3 loop reads CASSSDRVQPQHF. DNA of the CDR3: TGTGCCAGCAGTTCCGACAGGGTACAGCCCCAGCATTTT.

The chain combines TRBV6-2 or TRBV6-3 with TRBJ2-1; D is unclear. V dropped 5 bases and J dropped 8 bases, with 19 bases sitting between them. CDR1 MNHEY and CDR2 SVGEGT come from the germline V gene. The CDR3 totals 15 residues. In nucleotides, the CDR3 is TGTGCCAGCAGTCAAGGTCTCCCGGTTGGGGATGAGCAGTTCTTC. Its protein product is CASSQGLPVGDEQFF.

The chain uses TRBV20-1 and TRBJ2-7; 9 nucleotides align to TRBD1. Germline V gene data show CDR1 as DFQATT and CDR2 as SNEGSKA (reference sequence). This CDR3 spans 16 amino acids. V dropped 2 bases and J dropped 5; count of bases not matched to a gene: 13. Here the CDR3 reads CSARSYLGTGPDEQYF. The CDR3 DNA sequence: TGCAGTGCTAGATCATACCTCGGGACAGGGCCCGACGAGCAGTACTTC.

The chain links TRBV28 to TRBJ2-7; D is unclear. The CDR3 covers 12 residues. Germline values: CDR1 MDHEN, CDR2 SYDVKM. Between the trimmed V and J ends, which lost 7 bases and 6 bases, there was a span of 13 bases. The CDR3 reads CASTLEQGEQYF. Written as DNA, the CDR3 is TGTGCCAGCACCCTCGAACAAGGCGAGCAGTACTTC.

The chain employs TRBV20-1 and TRBJ2-3, with no clear D. Looked up from germline, CDR1 is DFQATT and CDR2 is SNEGSKA (reference sequence). CDR3 length: 12 residues. V was shortened by 2 bases and J by 4 bases, with 7 bases between the two germline ends. CDR3 bases: TGCAGTGCTAGACCCCGCGCAGATACGCAGTATTTT. Its protein product is CSARPRADTQYF.

The V and J genes are TRBV4-3 and TRBJ2-3; 10 nucleotides match TRBD2. The trim removed 0 bases at V and 2 bases at J, leaving 11 bases unmatched. The germline V gene encodes CDR1 LGHNA and CDR2 YSLEER. The CDR3 is made up of 19 amino acids. Here the CDR3 reads CASSQEDPRTSGHTDTQYF. The CDR3 nucleotides read TGCGCCAGCAGCCAAGAGGACCCCAGGACTAGCGGACACACAGATACGCAGTATTTT.

This clonotype was observed a handful of times. V gene TRBV6-1 combines with J gene TRBJ2-4; 7 bases map to TRBD1. The CDR3 spans 15 residues. Germline V gene sequence: CDR1 MNHNS, CDR2 SASEGT. With 5 bases clipped from V and 1 base from J, the junction kept 5 bases outside the gene matches. CDR3 amino acids: CASSRTGPAKNIQYF. The CDR3 DNA reads TGTGCCAGCAGTAGGACAGGACCGGCCAAAAACATTCAGTACTTC.

CDR3 protein: CASSHPPPGSPLHF. DNA of the CDR3: TGCGCCAGCAGCCACCCACCCCCTGGTTCACCCCTCCACTTT. The rearrangement uses TRBV4-3 and TRBJ1-6; no clear D gene. The CDR3 spans 14 residues. Germline V gene data show CDR1 as LGHNA and CDR2 as YSLEER. Trimming removed 3 bases at V and 9 bases at J, with 12 bases between.

The gene calls are TRBV20-1 and TRBJ2-7, with 10 bases aligning to TRBD2. The germline gives CDR1 DFQATT, CDR2 SNEGSKA (reference sequence). V lost 8 bases and J lost 1; bases outside the gene matches: 5. This CDR3 is built from 13 residues. DNA of the CDR3: TGCAGTTCAAAACTAGCGGGATCCTACGAGCAGTACTTC. Encoded protein: CSSKLAGSYEQYF.